This is a list of T cell receptor beta chains from one sample in a study of T cells in Graves' hyperthyroidism and ophthalmopathy. TCRdb reprocessed the multiplex PCR reads with MiXCR, giving one entry per CDR3 protein. The data contain approximately 270,000 distinct CDR3 sequences, 13% to 15% of them singletons. Sequencing was done on a sample of blood. The receptors shown here come from a middle-aged woman with Graves' hyperthyroidism that later progressed to Graves' ophthalmopathy. CDR3s include the opening cysteine and the closing phenylalanine or tryptophan. D genes are given only for firm matches. Expanded clones get a size class; other rows say once, few or many, or leave the size out.

size | J | D | V | DNA | CDR3
many | TRBJ1-1 | . | TRBV30 | TGTGCCGGGCAGACAGGCATGAACACTGAAGCTTTCTTT | CAGQTGMNTEAFF
many | TRBJ2-3 | . | TRBV20-1 | TGCAGTGCTAGAGATGGTCAGGGGCGCATAGATACGCAGTATTTT | CSARDGQGRIDTQYF
many | TRBJ2-6 | . | TRBV28 | TGTGCCACAGGGGTTTCCGGGATAGTTCGTGGCGGGGCCAACGTCCTGACTTTC | CATGVSGIVRGGANVLTF
many | TRBJ2-7 | . | TRBV6-1 | TGTGCCAGCAGACCGACAGGCCAGGGGAACGCGATCTACGAGCAGTACTTC | CASRPTGQGNAIYEQYF
many | TRBJ2-5 | . | TRBV7-8 | TGTGCCAGCAGCCACTTGGGGGCGGCCCATCAGACCCAGTACTTC | CASSHLGAAHQTQYF
many | TRBJ1-1 | . | TRBV10-3 | TGTGCCATCAGCTCTCCCGGGACTGAAGCTTTCTTT | CAISSPGTEAFF
few | TRBJ2-3 | TRBD2 | TRBV4-1 | TGCGCCAGCAGCCAAGTTTCCGCGGGAGGGAGTACAGATACGCAGTATTTT | CASSQVSAGGSTDTQYF
many | TRBJ1-1 | . | TRBV6-1 | TGTGCCAGCAACGACCCGAACACTAAAGCTTTCTTT | CASNDPNTKAFF
many | TRBJ2-7 | . | TRBV28 | TGTGCCAGCAGGTCCGCGGGGGCGGGGAGCTCCTACGAGCAGTACTTC | CASRSAGAGSSYEQYF
many | TRBJ1-1 | TRBD1 | TRBV9 | TGTGCCAGCAGCCTCCGTCCCCGGGACAGGGGCACACCGAACACTGAAGCTTTCTTT | CASSLRPRDRGTPNTEAFF
many | TRBJ1-4 | . | TRBV6-5 | TGTGCCAGCAGTTACGGGGGGGCTCGGGAAAAACTGTTTTTT | CASSYGGAREKLFF
many | TRBJ2-3 | . | TRBV20-1 | TGCAGTGCTAGGGCTAGAGGCACAGATACGCAGTATTTT | CSARARGTDTQYF
many | TRBJ1-4 | TRBD1 | TRBV28 | TGTGCCAGCAGTTTATTCGGCAGGGGGAGAACTAATGAAAAACTGTTTTTT | CASSLFGRGRTNEKLFF
many | TRBJ1-5 | . | TRBV28 | TGTGCCAGCAGGTCGGCGGGGGGGGTTAGGACCCAGCATTTT | CASRSAGGVRTQHF
many | TRBJ1-2 | . | TRBV6-1 | TGTGCCAGCAGATTATCGGGGGAGGATGGCTACACCTTC | CASRLSGEDGYTF
many | TRBJ1-5 | . | TRBV6-1 | TGTGCCAGCAGTGAAGCTTCCGGGTTTAGGGATCAGCCCCAGCATTTT | CASSEASGFRDQPQHF
many | TRBJ2-3 | . | TRBV5-1 | TGCGCCAGCAGCAACGGACAGGGAGGGACAGATACGCAGTATTTT | CASSNGQGGTDTQYF
many | TRBJ2-1 | TRBD2 | TRBV24-1 | TGTGCCACCAGTGGGGGGGCGGGACTAGCGGGAAGAAATGAGCAGTTCTTC | CATSGGAGLAGRNEQFF
. | TRBJ1-1 | . | TRBV10-2 | TGCGCCAGCAGACCCCACTACAGGGTGGGTAACACTGAAGCTTTCTTT | CASRPHYRVGNTEAFF
many | TRBJ2-7 | . | TRBV7-9 | TGTGCCAGCAGCCGTGACTCCGGCGACTACGAGCAGTACTTC | CASSRDSGDYEQYF
many | TRBJ1-5 | . | TRBV27 | TGTGCCAGCAGCAGCCGTGGACCTCAGCCCCAGCATTTT | CASSSRGPQPQHF
many | TRBJ2-4 | TRBD1 | TRBV28 | TGTGCCAGCAGTCTCCGGGACAGGCTAGCCAAAAACATTCAGTACTTC | CASSLRDRLAKNIQYF
. | TRBJ2-2 | . | TRBV3-1 | TGTGCCAGCAGCCAAGGGATCGAGGAGCTGTTTTTT | CASSQGIEELFF
many | TRBJ2-3 | . | TRBV11-3 | TGTGCCAGCAGCTTAGATACCATAACAGATACGCAGTATTTT | CASSLDTITDTQYF
. | TRBJ2-7 | TRBD2 | TRBV2 | TGTGCCACTGCTAGCGGGAATCCCGAGGAGCAGTACTTC | CATASGNPEEQYF